The entry below describes one T cell receptor (beta chain). Which antigen it targets is not known. Within one base of it there is no much larger clone, and no base qualities were kept. This record comes from a study of blood T cell repertoires in COVID-19 (dated by TCRdb to 2018 to 2021). The study in broad terms: Samples covering the acute and convalescent phases of COVID-19 were provided by collaborators in the United States, Italy and Spain. The prospective study material was composed of cDNA or gDNA derived from T cells, B-cell-depleted T cells, or PBMCs. Deeply sampled blood TCRbeta repertoires from subjects exposed to, actively infected with, or recovered from COVID-19 were included in the dataset. The repertoires were released in a freely available public database intended as a resource for research on the immune response to SARS-CoV-2. The samples were drawn from two sources: the first 160 participants of the ongoing ImmuneRACE study, and 950 to 1,500 subjects contributed by 6 global collaborators. The sample metadata nearly always contained a de-identified subject ID, COVID-19 status, age in years and sex. Where available, HLA class I and class II types were taken from metadata supplied by the sample provider and were not determined by assay-based typing. Overall results and qualifications from the work: Clinical and demographic metadata were provided uncurated, with the amount varying by source and participant.

TCRbeta CDR3 regions were amplified from genomic DNA by means of the immunoSEQ Assay, a bias-controlled multiplex PCR. Per the original workflow: The number of nucleated cells in each sample was estimated from the amplification of reference gene primers within the assay. Sequence reads were collapsed and filtered to measure the absolute abundance of every unique TCRbeta CDR3 rearrangement. Productive Simpson clonality was computed per sample as the square root of Simpson's diversity index over productive rearrangements. Sourced from immuneACCESS, this table was stored by TCRdb with only in-frame sequences that have V and J called. A share of the clones is absent; for the studies checked, an unresolved V gene accounts for under half, and the remainder has no known explanation. V, J and clone size are taken as reported in that table, and D and trimming were inferred from the DNA itself. This sample has fewer than 200,000 clones in its table, and about nine tenths of those were observed once. 4.8% of the sample lies in the top ten.

Relative to germline, V is missing 5 bases and J is missing 3 bases, with 10 bases of the junction outside any gene match. The CDR3 goes from the cysteine to the phenylalanine over 15 residues. Only CDR3 DNA remains: 45 bases, in frame from the first base. CDR1 is given as MNHEY and CDR2 as SMNVEV, both from the germline V gene (reference sequence). At one collaborating source in Seattle, patients were enrolled during active infection and were followed longitudinally through the course of disease. Collaborating institutions collected whole blood in K2EDTA tubes following their own protocols. For TCRbeta analysis, collaborators shipped samples as frozen whole blood, isolated PBMCs, or DNA extracted from either of those sample types.

The chain is assembled from TRBV27 and TRBJ2-7; 7 junctional bases match TRBD1. The receptor was isolated from a man aged 25-45 years with COVID-19, enrolled during active disease. The sequencing input was peripheral blood. The CDR3 in this case is CASSDLAGGIYEQYF. The nucleotides read TGTGCCAGCAGTGATCTTGCAGGGGGTATCTACGAGCAGTACTTC.